This T cell receptor beta chain was sequenced in a study of T and B cells in COVID-19 patients (dated by TCRdb to the early 2020s). Concerning the study at large: Using TRB and IGH repertoire sequencing of peripheral blood, the study characterized adaptive immunity in COVID-19 patients who had active infection or had recovered. Over 8 million TCR sequences were analysed in a TCR and BCR sequence repository that covered a few dozen patients and about 69 time points. For the repertoire analyses, the comparison was an age-matched reference group of some 40 healthy donors who were negative for COVID-19 antibodies. The recovered cohort included 15 to 19 patients who contributed some 21 samples, and most of those patients had mild to moderate COVID-19 that was managed on an outpatient basis. Because samples were available both during active disease and after recovery, a couple of patients were counted in both the recovered and the active cohorts. As many as 9 follow-up blood samples were taken per patient, and some of the samples covered different disease stages within the same individual. Comorbidities linked to unfavorable COVID-19 outcome were present in 18 of 20 patients in the active-infection cohort. A median age of approximately 35 years was recorded in the recovered cohort versus roughly 67 years in the active-infection cohort. Critical illness requiring mechanical ventilation or ECMO was present in about 65% of the 20 patients in the active-infection cohort.

The paper as a whole reports these results and caveats: A total of some 2,000 exclusive TCR clusters, including 30 to 40 low-pGen clusters, were found in the recovered cohort. Specific T cell subsets (CD4+/Treg/CD8+) and sorted SARS-CoV-2-responsive or tetramer+ T cells had not yet been sequenced, with those experiments still ongoing. During active COVID-19 the TRB repertoires were highly clonal, but at recovery diversity and richness rose above the levels seen in healthy donors. The cohort was judged too small for assessing how HLA contributes to COVID-19 susceptibility or severity. Prospective validation of the reported TCR clusters was stated to be required before clinical use. Blood samples obtained from mildly ill patients during symptoms, as well as early samples obtained from severe cases, were available only in scarce numbers. Strongly skewed TRBV/TRBJ gene usage was reported in patients with COVID-19.

These reads were obtained on an Illumina MiSeq. TRB rearrangements were amplified by multiplex PCR with BIOMED2 TRB-A/B primer pools. Illumina-compatible adapters and 7-nucleotide sample barcodes were added to the amplicons in two consecutive PCRs. All library PCRs used Phusion HS II polymerase. The amplicons were purified from gel with the NucleoSpin Gel and PCR Clean-up kit, measured on Qubit, and then pooled at approximately 4 nM. The quality of the amplicon pool was checked on an Agilent 2100 Bioanalyzer prior to Illumina next-generation sequencing. The authors' analysis ran thus. MiXCR 3.0.8 with the default MiXCR reference library was used to annotate TRB rearrangements. Non-productive reads and sequences with fewer than 2 reads were removed, and each unique CDR3 nucleotide sequence was counted as one clone. R 3.5.1 was used to calculate clonality, diversity, richness and V-J gene usage. GLIPH2 was used to cluster TCRs by CDR3 similarity, and OLGA was used to calculate generation probabilities. GLIPH2 clusters were kept only if they contained at least four unique TCR clonotypes found in at least three individuals. TCRdb handled the public reads itself, with Q25 trimming in fastp and clone calling in MiXCR, and kept productive beta chains. Each CDR3 protein appears once, grouped with its most common genes and DNA. For this entry, the V and J calls and clone size follow TCRdb and not the study's own pipeline. The table for this sample lists about 3,800 distinct CDR3 sequences; less than 25% of them were counted only once. The ten largest clones take up 25% to 35% of the sample.

TRB repertoires were amplified using about 230-500 ng of genomic DNA isolated from blood. By sample share, this clonotype is medium-sized (0.01 to 0.1%). Its target antigen remains unknown. No much larger clone is present one base from it, and per-base qualities are unavailable. Reading the germline V gene (reference sequence) gives CDR1 LNHDA and CDR2 SQIVND. Clipping removes 4 bases from V and 2 bases from J, with 11 as the unmatched junction base count. The CDR3 sequence holds 18 residues, the cysteine and phenylalanine included. Only the CDR3 part of the read is kept: 54 bases, read in frame from the first base.

In this chain, TRBV19 is recombined with TRBJ1-6, with TRBD1 identical over 7 junction bases. This TCR derives from a human donor with active COVID-19. Sequencing was performed on blood. The CDR3: CASSTHDRDGPYNSPLHF. The DNA sequence is as follows: TGTGCCAGTAGTACCCATGACAGGGATGGCCCCTATAATTCACCCCTCCACTTT.